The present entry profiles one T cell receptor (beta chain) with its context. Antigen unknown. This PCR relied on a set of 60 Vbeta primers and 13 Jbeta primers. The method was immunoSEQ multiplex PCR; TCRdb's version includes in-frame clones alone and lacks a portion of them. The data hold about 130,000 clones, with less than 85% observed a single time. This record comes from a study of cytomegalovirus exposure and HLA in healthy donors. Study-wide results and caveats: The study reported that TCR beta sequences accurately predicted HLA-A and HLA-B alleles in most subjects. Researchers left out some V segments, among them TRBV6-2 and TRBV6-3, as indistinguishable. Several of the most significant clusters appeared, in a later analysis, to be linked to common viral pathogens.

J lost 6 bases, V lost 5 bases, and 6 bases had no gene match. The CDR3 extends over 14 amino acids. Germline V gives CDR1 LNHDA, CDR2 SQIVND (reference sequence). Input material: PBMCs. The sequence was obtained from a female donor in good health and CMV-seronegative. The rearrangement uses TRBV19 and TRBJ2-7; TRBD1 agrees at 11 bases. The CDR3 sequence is CASSLDRGRGEQYF. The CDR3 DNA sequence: TGTGCCAGTAGTTTGGACAGGGGGCGAGGCGAGCAGTACTTC.